This is a list of T cell receptor beta chains from one sample in a study of human T cells and chemical hapten exposure. MiXCR was run by TCRdb on the RACE reads, yielding one entry per CDR3 protein. Here the sample spans nearly 350,000 distinct CDR3 sequences, roughly 6.9% being singletons. This specimen was whole blood, taken in connection with sensitization to the hapten diphenylcyclopropenone (DPC). The receptors come from a woman between 18 and 30 years old with alopecia areata. Some clones in this sample may be carry-over from other donors' samples. The CDR3 runs from the conserved cysteine through the conserved F or W. Each record gives: clone size, J gene, V gene, D gene, CDR3 protein, CDR3 DNA. A D gene is named only where the DNA matches it firmly. Clone size appears in some rows only: once, few, many, or a class for an expanded clone.

clone size: -
J gene: TRBJ1-6
V gene: TRBV12-3/TRBV12-4
D gene: -
CDR3 protein: CASTPGTGDSPLHF
CDR3 DNA: TGTGCCAGCACTCCCGGGACCGGCGATTCACCCCTCCACTTT

clone size: -
J gene: TRBJ2-7
V gene: TRBV6-5
D gene: TRBD1
CDR3 protein: CASSSPHRGYEQYF
CDR3 DNA: TGTGCCAGCAGTTCCCCGCACAGGGGATACGAGCAGTACTTC

clone size: many
J gene: TRBJ2-2
V gene: TRBV6-6
D gene: -
CDR3 protein: CASREIGELFF
CDR3 DNA: TGTGCCAGCAGGGAGATCGGGGAGCTGTTTTTT

clone size: many
J gene: TRBJ2-3
V gene: TRBV29-1
D gene: TRBD1
CDR3 protein: CSVGQGSDTQYF
CDR3 DNA: TGCAGCGTTGGACAGGGGTCCGATACGCAGTATTTT

clone size: -
J gene: TRBJ2-7
V gene: TRBV12-3/TRBV12-4
D gene: TRBD1
CDR3 protein: CASSRGQGRNEQYF
CDR3 DNA: TGTGCCAGCAGTCGGGGACAGGGAAGGAACGAGCAGTACTTC

clone size: -
J gene: TRBJ2-2
V gene: TRBV4-2
D gene: TRBD2
CDR3 protein: CASSQYLWTSASSGTGELFF
CDR3 DNA: TGTGCCAGCAGCCAATATTTGTGGACTAGCGCGTCTAGTGGGACCGGGGAGCTGTTTTTT

clone size: few
J gene: TRBJ2-1
V gene: TRBV5-6
D gene: -
CDR3 protein: CASSLPGMNEQFF
CDR3 DNA: TGTGCCAGCAGCTTGCCAGGGATGAATGAGCAGTTCTTC

clone size: many
J gene: TRBJ2-3
V gene: TRBV6-4
D gene: TRBD2
CDR3 protein: CASSGGAGAATDTQYF
CDR3 DNA: TGTGCCAGCAGTGGTGGAGCGGGGGCCGCCACAGATACGCAGTATTTT

clone size: -
J gene: TRBJ1-1
V gene: TRBV6-2/TRBV6-3
D gene: TRBD1
CDR3 protein: CASRKPRDRSADTEAFF
CDR3 DNA: TGTGCCAGCAGGAAACCTAGGGACAGAAGTGCGGACACTGAAGCTTTCTTT

clone size: many
J gene: TRBJ2-1
V gene: TRBV7-9
D gene: -
CDR3 protein: CASSLSSTYNEQFF
CDR3 DNA: TGTGCCAGCAGTTTGTCGAGCACTTACAATGAGCAGTTCTTC

clone size: few
J gene: TRBJ1-6
V gene: TRBV9
D gene: -
CDR3 protein: CASSPREGVSSYNSPLHF
CDR3 DNA: TGTGCCAGCAGCCCACGAGAAGGGGTGAGCTCCTATAATTCACCCCTCCACTTT

clone size: -
J gene: TRBJ1-6
V gene: TRBV6-2/TRBV6-3
D gene: -
CDR3 protein: CASSRRRVDSPLHF
CDR3 DNA: TGTGCCAGCAGCCGGAGAAGGGTAGATTCACCCCTCCACTTT

clone size: -
J gene: TRBJ1-1
V gene: TRBV3-1
D gene: TRBD1
CDR3 protein: CASSQGTGVMNTEAFF
CDR3 DNA: TGTGCCAGCAGCCAAGGGACAGGAGTTATGAACACTGAAGCTTTCTTT

clone size: few
J gene: TRBJ1-5
V gene: TRBV2
D gene: TRBD1
CDR3 protein: CASSGSGGQPQHF
CDR3 DNA: TGTGCCAGCAGTGGTTCAGGGGGACAGCCCCAGCATTTT

clone size: many
J gene: TRBJ2-1
V gene: TRBV6-5
D gene: -
CDR3 protein: CASSYGRGWTYNEQFF
CDR3 DNA: TGTGCCAGCAGTTACGGGCGGGGCTGGACCTACAATGAGCAGTTCTTC

clone size: many
J gene: TRBJ2-6
V gene: TRBV5-6
D gene: -
CDR3 protein: CASSEGSGANVLTF
CDR3 DNA: TGTGCCAGCAGCGAAGGCTCTGGGGCCAACGTCCTGACTTTC

clone size: few
J gene: TRBJ1-2
V gene: TRBV5-6
D gene: -
CDR3 protein: CASSQGRVEFYGYTF
CDR3 DNA: TGTGCCAGCAGCCAGGGCAGGGTAGAGTTCTATGGCTACACCTTC

clone size: few
J gene: TRBJ2-4
V gene: TRBV7-2
D gene: -
CDR3 protein: CASSLVESGGNIQYF
CDR3 DNA: TGTGCCAGCAGCTTAGTCGAAAGTGGAGGAAACATTCAGTACTTC

clone size: few
J gene: TRBJ1-2
V gene: TRBV5-6
D gene: TRBD1
CDR3 protein: CASRRTGGADYGYTF
CDR3 DNA: TGTGCCAGCAGACGGACAGGGGGCGCTGACTATGGCTACACCTTC

clone size: many
J gene: TRBJ1-4
V gene: TRBV6-6
D gene: -
CDR3 protein: CASSYSQGGGNEKLFF
CDR3 DNA: TGTGCCAGCAGTTACTCCCAGGGAGGTGGTAATGAAAAACTGTTTTTT

clone size: many
J gene: TRBJ1-2
V gene: TRBV20-1
D gene: -
CDR3 protein: CSARGGGYGYTF
CDR3 DNA: TGCAGTGCTAGGGGGGGCGGTTATGGCTACACCTTC

clone size: few
J gene: TRBJ2-3
V gene: TRBV5-4
D gene: TRBD1
CDR3 protein: CASSLGGQGTDTQYF
CDR3 DNA: TGTGCCAGCAGCTTGGGGGGACAGGGCACAGATACGCAGTATTTT

clone size: few
J gene: TRBJ1-2
V gene: TRBV4-2
D gene: -
CDR3 protein: CASSQDTSANYGYTF
CDR3 DNA: TGTGCCAGCAGCCAAGATACAAGCGCTAACTATGGCTACACCTTC

clone size: few
J gene: TRBJ2-3
V gene: TRBV20-1
D gene: TRBD2
CDR3 protein: CSARELTSGEIDTQYF
CDR3 DNA: TGCAGTGCTAGAGAACTGACTAGCGGGGAGATAGATACGCAGTATTTT

clone size: -
J gene: TRBJ2-1
V gene: TRBV18
D gene: TRBD1
CDR3 protein: CASSPRTGASGEQFF
CDR3 DNA: TGTGCCAGCTCACCGCGGACAGGGGCCTCTGGTGAGCAGTTCTTC

clone size: many
J gene: TRBJ2-6
V gene: TRBV4-3
D gene: -
CDR3 protein: CASSQAAPGANVLTF
CDR3 DNA: TGCGCCAGCAGCCAAGCCGCCCCTGGGGCCAACGTCCTGACTTTC

clone size: -
J gene: TRBJ1-5
V gene: TRBV29-1
D gene: TRBD1
CDR3 protein: CSARDSSNQPQHF
CDR3 DNA: TGCAGCGCCCGGGACAGTTCTAATCAGCCCCAGCATTTT

clone size: -
J gene: TRBJ2-5
V gene: TRBV13
D gene: -
CDR3 protein: CASSMGRQETQYF
CDR3 DNA: TGTGCCAGCAGCATGGGACGGCAAGAGACCCAGTACTTC

clone size: -
J gene: TRBJ1-2
V gene: TRBV6-2/TRBV6-3
D gene: -
CDR3 protein: CASSLQGKSYGYTF
CDR3 DNA: TGTGCCAGCAGTCTCCAGGGGAAAAGCTATGGCTACACCTTC

clone size: few
J gene: TRBJ2-7
V gene: TRBV6-5
D gene: TRBD1
CDR3 protein: CASSSVRDRGIGHEQYF
CDR3 DNA: TGTGCCAGCAGTTCCGTCCGGGACAGGGGGATTGGTCACGAGCAGTACTTC

clone size: many
J gene: TRBJ2-7
V gene: TRBV29-1
D gene: -
CDR3 protein: CSVLTDFYEQYF
CDR3 DNA: TGCAGCGTTTTGACAGACTTCTACGAGCAGTACTTC

clone size: many
J gene: TRBJ2-5
V gene: TRBV5-1
D gene: -
CDR3 protein: CASSLERVGETQYF
CDR3 DNA: TGCGCCAGCAGCTTGGAGAGGGTCGGAGAGACCCAGTACTTC

clone size: few
J gene: TRBJ1-3
V gene: TRBV7-2
D gene: -
CDR3 protein: CASSLVRGFSGNTIYF
CDR3 DNA: TGTGCCAGCAGCTTAGTGAGGGGGTTCTCTGGAAACACCATATATTTT

clone size: few
J gene: TRBJ2-7
V gene: TRBV2
D gene: TRBD1
CDR3 protein: CASRANLGQQTSYEQYF
CDR3 DNA: TGTGCCAGCAGAGCGAATCTGGGACAGCAGACCTCCTACGAGCAGTACTTC

clone size: -
J gene: TRBJ1-1
V gene: TRBV7-2
D gene: -
CDR3 protein: CASRSQRDTEAFF
CDR3 DNA: TGTGCCAGCAGATCACAGAGGGACACTGAAGCTTTCTTT

clone size: -
J gene: TRBJ1-2
V gene: TRBV28
D gene: -
CDR3 protein: CASSSSAYGYTF
CDR3 DNA: TGTGCCAGCAGTTCCTCTGCATATGGCTACACCTTC

clone size: few
J gene: TRBJ1-4
V gene: TRBV5-6
D gene: TRBD1
CDR3 protein: CASSSEMTGNEKLFF
CDR3 DNA: TGTGCCAGCAGCTCTGAAATGACAGGGAATGAAAAACTGTTTTTT